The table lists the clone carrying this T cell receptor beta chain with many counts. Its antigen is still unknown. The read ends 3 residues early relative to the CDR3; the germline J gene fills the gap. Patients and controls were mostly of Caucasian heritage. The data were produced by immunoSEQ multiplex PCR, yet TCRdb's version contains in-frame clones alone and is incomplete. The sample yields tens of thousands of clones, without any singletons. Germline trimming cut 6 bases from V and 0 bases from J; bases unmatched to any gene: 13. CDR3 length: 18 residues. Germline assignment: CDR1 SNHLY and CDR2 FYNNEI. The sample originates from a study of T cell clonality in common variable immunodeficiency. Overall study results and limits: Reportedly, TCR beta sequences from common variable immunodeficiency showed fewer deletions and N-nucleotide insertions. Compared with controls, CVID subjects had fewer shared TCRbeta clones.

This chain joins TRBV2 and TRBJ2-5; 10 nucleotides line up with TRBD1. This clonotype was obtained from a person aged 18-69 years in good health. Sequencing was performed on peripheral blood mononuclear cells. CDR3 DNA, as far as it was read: TGTGCCAGCAGCGAGGATTATCGGGACAGGGGTTACCAAGAGACC. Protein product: CASSEDYRDRGYQET. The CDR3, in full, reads CASSEDYRDRGYQETQYF.